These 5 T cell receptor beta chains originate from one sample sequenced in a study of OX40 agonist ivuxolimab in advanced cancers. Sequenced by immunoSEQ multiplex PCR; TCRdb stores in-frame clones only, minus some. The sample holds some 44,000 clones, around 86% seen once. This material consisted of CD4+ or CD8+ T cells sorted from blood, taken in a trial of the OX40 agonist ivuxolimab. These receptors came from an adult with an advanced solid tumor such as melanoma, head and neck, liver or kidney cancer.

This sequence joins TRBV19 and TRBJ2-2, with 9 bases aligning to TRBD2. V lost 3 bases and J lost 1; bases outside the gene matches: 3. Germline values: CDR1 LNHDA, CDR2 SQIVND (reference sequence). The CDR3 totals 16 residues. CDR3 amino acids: CASSMSSGMNTGELFF. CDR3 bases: TGTGCCAGTAGTATGTCTAGCGGGATGAACACCGGGGAGCTGTTTTTT.

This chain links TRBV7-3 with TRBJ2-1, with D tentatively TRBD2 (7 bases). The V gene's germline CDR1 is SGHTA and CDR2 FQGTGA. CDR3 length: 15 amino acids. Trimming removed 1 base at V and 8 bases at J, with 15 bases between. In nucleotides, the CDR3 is TGTGCCAGCAGCTTAAATGGGGGGGCAATTTATGAGCAGTTCTTC. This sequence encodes CASSLNGGAIYEQFF.

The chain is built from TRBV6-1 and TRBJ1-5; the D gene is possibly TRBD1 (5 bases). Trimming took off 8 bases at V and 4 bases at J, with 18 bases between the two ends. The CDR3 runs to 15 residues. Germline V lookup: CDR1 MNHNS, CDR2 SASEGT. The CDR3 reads CASLGRGNRNQPQHF. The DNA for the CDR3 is TGTGCCAGCCTGGGGCGGGGCAACAGAAATCAGCCCCAGCATTTT.

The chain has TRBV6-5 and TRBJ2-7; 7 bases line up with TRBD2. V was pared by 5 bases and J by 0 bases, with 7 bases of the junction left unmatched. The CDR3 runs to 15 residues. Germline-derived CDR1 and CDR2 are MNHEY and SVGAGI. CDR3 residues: CASSTRGVASYEQYF. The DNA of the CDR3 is TGTGCCAGCAGTACCCGGGGGGTAGCCTCCTACGAGCAGTACTTC.

CDR3 DNA: TGCGCCAGCAGCCAACTCGACAGATACGATGAGCAGTTCTTC. Amino acids: CASSQLDRYDEQFF. The genes are TRBV4-1 and TRBJ2-1; D possibly corresponds to TRBD1 (5 bases). Deletions cut 2 bases from V and 8 bases from J, with 13 bases between. Germline CDR1 MGHRA, CDR2 YSYEKL. CDR3 length equals 14 residues.